This TCR beta chain was documented in a study of identical twins. Regarding the study as a whole: Models came in too low on out-of-frame TCR alpha sharing in monozygotic twins.

TCRdb re-called the 5' RACE reads with MiXCR, one entry per CDR3 protein. The sample holds 600,000 to 700,000 distinct CDR3 sequences, 21% seen once. In regard to this clonotype: The antigen remains undetermined.

V shed 4 bases, J shed 1 base, and the junction held 8 bases outside the gene matches. The length of the CDR3 is 15 residues. The V gene's germline CDR1 is SGDLS and CDR2 YYNGEE. The sample also formed part of further work on T cells expressing NK-cell markers. That paper adds: The TCR beta repertoires originated in sorted CD3+CD56+NKG2C+, CD3+CD56+NKG2C- and CD3+CD56-NKG2C+ T cells. What restricted sorting to alpha-beta TCR T cells in several experiments was an anti-gamma-delta TCR antibody. A range of 1.0-7.0% of CD8+ T cells consisted of dominant NKG2C+ clonotypes in 5 to 7 donors.

The chain employs TRBV9 and TRBJ2-7; 7 bases fit TRBD1. This clonotype was obtained from a woman aged 18-29 years in good health. The sample comprised PBMCs. The CDR3 loop is CASSPEGAISYEQYF. CDR3 nucleotide sequence: TGTGCCAGCAGCCCCGAGGGGGCGATATCCTACGAGCAGTACTTC. Full variable domain (missing parts from reference TRBV9 and TRBJ2-7): DSGVTQTPKHLITATGQRVTLRCSPRSGDLSVYWYQQSLDQGLQFLIQYYNGEERAKGNILERFSAQQFPDLHSELNLSSLELGDSALYFCASSPEGAISYEQYFGPGTRLTVT.